The source of this T cell receptor beta chain is a study of T cells in Graves' hyperthyroidism and ophthalmopathy. Study outcomes and limitations: The model anticipated ophthalmopathy a median about six months pre-onset.

CDR1 and CDR2 from the germline V gene are SGHTA and FQGTGA. There are 14 residues in the CDR3. V was trimmed by 0 bases and J by 0 bases, leaving 6 bases between them. The investigators amplified TCR beta CDR3 regions from RNA transcripts. In the first-round RT-PCR of the TCR CDR3, the HTBI primer set was used. MiXCR, run by TCRdb on the multiplex PCR reads, gives a single entry per CDR3 protein. The table records more than 500,000 distinct CDR3 sequences, 40% to 50% of them present only once. The diagnostic basis comprised clinical symptoms, serum thyroxine and TRAb, thyroid ultrasound and orbital computed tomography. In this sample, this clonotype turned up many times. Its antigen is undetermined.

The sequencing sample was made of peripheral blood or thyroid tissue (not recorded which). This sequence originates from an adult woman with Graves' disease, either hyperthyroidism or ophthalmopathy (not recorded which). The chain is built from TRBV7-3 and TRBJ2-7, with unresolved D. The CDR3 DNA reads as TGTGCCAGCAGCTTAACCGACAACTCCTACGAGCAGTACTTC. Residues: CASSLTDNSYEQYF. The full variable domain, with the rest looked up from reference TRBV7-3 and TRBJ2-7, is GAGVSQTPSNKVTEKGKYVELRCDPISGHTALYWYRQSLGQGPEFLIYFQGTGAADDSGLPNDRFFAVRPEGSVSTLKIQRTERGDSAVYLCASSLTDNSYEQYFGPGTRLTVT.